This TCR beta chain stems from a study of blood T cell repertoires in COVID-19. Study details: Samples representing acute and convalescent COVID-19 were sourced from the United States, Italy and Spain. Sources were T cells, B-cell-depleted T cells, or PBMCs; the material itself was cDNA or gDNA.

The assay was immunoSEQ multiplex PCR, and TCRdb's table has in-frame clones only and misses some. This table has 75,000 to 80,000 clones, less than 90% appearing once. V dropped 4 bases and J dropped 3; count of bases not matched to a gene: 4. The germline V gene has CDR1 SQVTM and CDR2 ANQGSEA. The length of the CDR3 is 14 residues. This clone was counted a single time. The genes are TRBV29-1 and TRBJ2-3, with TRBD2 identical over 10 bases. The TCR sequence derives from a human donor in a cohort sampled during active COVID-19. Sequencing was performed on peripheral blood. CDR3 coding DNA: TGCAGCGTTGGGCCGGGACTAGCGACAGATACGCAGTATTTT. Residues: CSVGPGLATDTQYF.